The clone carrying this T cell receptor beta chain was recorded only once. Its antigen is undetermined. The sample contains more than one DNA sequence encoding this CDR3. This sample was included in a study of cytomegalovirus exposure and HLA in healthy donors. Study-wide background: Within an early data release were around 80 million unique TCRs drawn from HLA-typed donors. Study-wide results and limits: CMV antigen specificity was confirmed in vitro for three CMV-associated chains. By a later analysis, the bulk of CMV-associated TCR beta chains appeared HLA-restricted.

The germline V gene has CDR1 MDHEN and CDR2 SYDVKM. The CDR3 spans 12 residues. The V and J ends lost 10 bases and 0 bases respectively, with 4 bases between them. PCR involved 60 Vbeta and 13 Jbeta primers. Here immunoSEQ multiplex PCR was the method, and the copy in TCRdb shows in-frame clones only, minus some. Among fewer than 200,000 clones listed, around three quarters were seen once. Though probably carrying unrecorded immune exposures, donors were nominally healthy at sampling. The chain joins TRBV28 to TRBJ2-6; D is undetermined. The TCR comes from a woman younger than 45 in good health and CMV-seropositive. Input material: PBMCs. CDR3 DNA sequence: TGTGCCACCTCCTCTGGGGCCAACGTCCTGACTTTC. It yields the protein CATSSGANVLTF.